The source of this T cell receptor (beta chain) is a study of response to subunit inactivated influenza vaccine (dated by TCRdb to 2016 to 2019). Regarding the study in general: The study used deep quantitative T cell receptor repertoire profiling to track responses to a trivalent subunit inactivated influenza vaccine. Broader findings and caveats from the paper: The authors suggested that each seasonal influenza vaccination may recruit only a limited number of new T cells.

This clonotype was counted only a few times. Its antigen is unknown. Within one base of it there is no much larger clone, and no base qualities were kept. The library was produced with RT-PCR. TCRdb records Illumina HiSeq 2500 as the sequencer. TCRdb redid the processing of the public reads, applying fastp at Q25 and MiXCR, and retained in-frame beta chains. CDR3 protein sequences are deduplicated, and each keeps its most common genes and DNA. This sample holds 280,000 or so distinct CDR3 sequences; 21% were observed only once. Around 9.6% of the sample comes from the top ten. The CDR3 spans 13 residues, from the cysteine through the phenylalanine. CDR3 DNA is the only sequence kept; it has 39 bases, read in frame from the first base. V gives up 5 bases and J gives up 1 base, and the segment between their germline ends measures 8 bases. The germline V gene supplies CDR1 MNHNS and CDR2 SASEGT.

The TCR was taken from a man aged 50-75 years who received an inactivated influenza vaccine. Donor details come from another sample of the same person, matched by shared clones. Sequences were derived from PBMCs from blood, sampled about 19 months after vaccination. The chain employs TRBV6-1 and TRBJ1-1; the D gene assignment is ambiguous. The base sequence is TGTGCCAGCAGTAGGTCCGGGAACACTGAAGCTTTCTTT. This encodes CASSRSGNTEAFF.